The 14 T cell receptor beta chains listed next were all sequenced from one sample in a study of cytomegalovirus exposure and HLA in healthy donors (TCRdb year 2017). The library was produced with the immunoSEQ multiplex PCR assay. The multiplex PCR relied on a mix of 60 forward primers for TCR Vbeta segments and 13 reverse primers for TCR Jbeta segments. The table comes from immuneACCESS by way of TCRdb, which keeps in-frame sequences with V and J called. Part of the clones is missing from these tables; in studies checked, under half for an unresolved V gene and the rest for unknown reasons. Counted in this sample were about 160,000 clones; roughly four fifths of them appeared once. 0.96% of the sample lies in the top ten. The sequencing sample was made of PBMCs. These TCRs come from a girl aged 2 to 9 in good health and CMV-seropositive.

The chain couples TRBV4-1 to TRBJ1-4; 7 bases are shared with TRBD1. Germline values: CDR1 MGHRA, CDR2 YSYEKL. V was clipped by 4 bases and J by 3 bases; unmatched bases: 8. This CDR3 is 16 amino acids long. Here the CDR3 reads CASSPPGTASNEKLFF. CDR3 coding DNA: TGCGCCAGCAGCCCCCCCGGGACAGCCTCTAATGAAAAACTGTTTTTT.

The chain uses TRBV13 and TRBJ2-7, with D hard to call. CDR3 length: 15 residues. V lost 5 bases to trimming and J lost 3 bases, with 17 bases between them. CDR1 is PRHDT, CDR2 FYEKMQ, per germline (reference sequence). CDR3 protein: CASSPSKLVGYEQYF. The CDR3, as DNA: TGTGCCAGCAGCCCCTCTAAATTAGTTGGCTACGAGCAGTACTTC.

The chain employs TRBV28 and TRBJ2-7, with D possibly TRBD2 on 5 matching bases. V was shortened by 5 bases and J by 3 bases, with 14 bases between the two germline ends. The CDR3 is 14 residues long. The germline CDR1 and CDR2 sequences are MDHEN and SYDVKM. CDR3 in DNA: TGTGCCAGCAGTCCCCCGGCGGGTTACTACGAGCAGTACTTC. Protein sequence: CASSPPAGYYEQYF.

This chain uses TRBV29-1 with TRBJ2-7; D remains unclear. Germline V gene sequence: CDR1 SQVTM, CDR2 ANQGSEA. The CDR3 is 11 amino acids. V gave up 4 bases and J gave up 4 bases, with 8 bases separating them. CDR3 region: CSVGHKYEQYF. DNA of the CDR3: TGCAGCGTTGGGCACAAATACGAGCAGTACTTC.

The chain carries TRBV7-9 and TRBJ1-4; D is possibly TRBD1 (5 bases). CDR1 is SEHNR and CDR2 is FQNEAQ in the germline V gene (reference sequence). V was clipped by 5 bases and J by 5 bases, with 18 bases between them. CDR3 length equals 16 residues. DNA of the CDR3: TGTGCCAGCAGCCCTGAATGGGCAGGGCGAAATGAAAAACTGTTTTTT. It specifies CASSPEWAGRNEKLFF.

The V call is TRBV18, the J call TRBJ2-6; D might be TRBD2 (5 bases). Germline CDR1 is KGHSH and CDR2 is LQKENI. Between the trimmed V and J ends, which lost 6 bases and 0 bases, there was a span of 15 bases. This CDR3 is built from 17 residues. CDR3 sequence reads: CASSTGRVSSGANVLTF. CDR3 nucleotide sequence: TGTGCCAGCTCGACGGGGAGAGTAAGCTCTGGGGCCAACGTCCTGACTTTC.

The rearrangement joins TRBV29-1 to TRBJ2-2; 7 bases are shared with TRBD2. V shed 7 bases and J 5 bases; nucleotides not matched to a gene: 7. Germline CDR1 and CDR2: SQVTM and ANQGSEA. This CDR3 spans 13 amino acids. The CDR3 spells CSGGRVGTGELFF. CDR3 DNA: TGCAGCGGAGGGAGGGTGGGGACCGGGGAGCTGTTTTTT.

This chain uses TRBV5-1 with TRBJ2-1, with 10 bases identical to TRBD1. The CDR3 has 17 residues. V dropped 4 bases and J dropped 7; count of bases not matched to a gene: 14. Germline-derived CDR1 and CDR2 are SGHRS and YFSETQ. CDR3 nucleotides: TGCGCCAGCAGCCCAGTTGGACAGGGGGAGCTTGTAAATGAGCAGTTCTTC. Its protein is CASSPVGQGELVNEQFF.

This clone was seen only a few times. The rearrangement joins TRBV6-4 to TRBJ2-1; possibly TRBD1 for D (8 bases). V was pared by 3 bases and J by 5 bases, with 17 bases between. Germline-derived CDR1 and CDR2 are MRHNA and SNTAGT. This CDR3 is 16 amino acids long. The CDR3 DNA is TGTGCCAGCAGTGAAGGGGCGGGGGACAGGAACAATGAGCAGTTCTTC. Translated, it gives CASSEGAGDRNNEQFF.

The chain couples TRBV28 to TRBJ1-2; 7 nucleotides match TRBD1. In germline, CDR1 is MDHEN, CDR2 SYDVKM. Trimming at V came to 6 bases and at J to 3 bases, leaving 10 bases not matched to a gene. This CDR3 has 15 residues. DNA of the CDR3: TGTGCCAGCAGCCCAACCGACAGGGCCCACTATGGCTACACCTTC. It translates to CASSPTDRAHYGYTF.

This chain joins TRBV6-5 and TRBJ2-3; tentatively, D is TRBD2 (7 bases). V lost 7 bases and J lost 2, with 16 bases in between. The CDR3 runs 15 residues. Germline CDR1 MNHEY, CDR2 SVGAGI. The CDR3 nucleotides read TGTGCCAGCAATCGGGGGGCAGGCTCCACAGATACGCAGTATTTT. It codes for CASNRGAGSTDTQYF.

The V and J genes are TRBV5-1 and TRBJ2-2, with D possibly TRBD2 on 5 matching bases. The CDR3 sequence is 16 residues long. Germline V gene lookup returns CDR1 SGHRS and CDR2 YFSETQ. Trimming removed 6 bases from V and 7 bases from J, with 22 bases in between. CDR3 amino acids: CASTRSPGIGNGELFF. The CDR3 DNA is TGCGCCAGCACTCGATCCCCGGGGATAGGCAACGGGGAGCTGTTTTTT.

This chain links TRBV10-3 with TRBJ1-5; 9 bases are a match to TRBD1. CDR1 is ENHRY and CDR2 is SYGVKD in the germline V gene. V was clipped by 0 bases and J by 3 bases; unmatched bases: 3. This CDR3 comprises 16 residues. CDR3 residues: CAISESWDRVNQPQHF. The CDR3 coding sequence is TGTGCCATCAGTGAGTCGTGGGACAGGGTCAATCAGCCCCAGCATTTT.

This clone was observed once. This chain joins TRBV29-1 and TRBJ2-2; D is perhaps TRBD1 (6 bases). The length of the CDR3 is 14 residues. Germline CDR1 and CDR2: SQVTM and ANQGSEA. The ends were cut back, 4 bases at V and 6 bases at J, with 15 bases in the middle. Here the CDR3 reads CSVVLPPGAGELFF. The CDR3 nucleotides are TGCAGCGTTGTCCTCCCGCCAGGGGCCGGGGAGCTGTTTTTT.